One sample yielded the 29 T cell receptor beta chains listed below, sequenced in a study of blood T cell repertoires in COVID-19. The repertoire was sequenced with immunoSEQ multiplex PCR; TCRdb's copy has only in-frame clones and lacks some. This sample carries fewer than 100,000 clones, approximately 92% of them seen once, and the ten largest clones take around 0.77%. The sequenced material came from peripheral blood. These receptors were collected from a woman of 80 years or more with acute or convalescent COVID-19.

This clone was recorded a few times. This chain joins TRBV28 and TRBJ1-1; D ambiguous. CDR3 size: 15 residues. Germline V gene lookup returns CDR1 MDHEN and CDR2 SYDVKM. Between the trimmed V and J ends, which lost 3 bases and 4 bases, there was a span of 15 bases. The CDR3 here is CASSFSRGAFTEAFF. The CDR3 nucleotides are TGTGCCAGCAGTTTTAGTAGAGGCGCGTTCACTGAAGCTTTCTTT. Combining the CDR3 with reference TRBV28 and TRBJ1-1 gives the whole variable domain DVKVTQSSRYLVKRTGEKVFLECVQDMDHENMFWYRQDPGLGLRLIYFSYDVKMKEKGDIPEGYSVSREKKERFSLILESASTNQTSMYLCASSFSRGAFTEAFFGQGTRLTVV.

The chain joins TRBV2 to TRBJ2-1; D is ambiguous. The V gene lost 7 bases and the J gene lost 6 bases, with 13 bases spanning the gap. Germline loops: CDR1 SNHLY, CDR2 FYNNEI. This CDR3 region has 13 residues. The CDR3 sequence is CASKASSINEQFF. In DNA, the CDR3 is TGTGCCAGCAAGGCTAGTTCCATCAATGAGCAGTTCTTC.

The gene calls are TRBV28 and TRBJ2-5; 8 bases agree with TRBD1. V lost 8 bases and J lost 5; bases outside the gene matches: 10. The CDR3 contains 14 residues. Germline-derived CDR1 and CDR2 are MDHEN and SYDVKM. In nucleotides, the CDR3 is TGTGCCAGCTACAGGGGGTTCGCTTGGGAGACCCAGTACTTC. Encoded protein: CASYRGFAWETQYF.

The chain carries TRBV9 and TRBJ1-2; 9 bases are shared with TRBD1. The CDR3 sequence is 14 residues long. Germline V gene sequence: CDR1 SGDLS, CDR2 YYNGEE. The J segment lost 8 bases and the V segment lost 2 bases, leaving 7 bases of the junction unmatched. The CDR3 is CASSVDMDRGGYTF. CDR3 bases: TGTGCCAGCAGCGTCGATATGGACAGGGGAGGCTACACCTTC.

This chain uses TRBV12-3 or TRBV12-4 with TRBJ2-3; D ambiguous. The CDR3 is 12 residues long. Trimming took off 3 bases at V and 5 bases at J, with 6 bases between the two ends. Here the CDR3 reads CASSFSGDTQYF. The CDR3, as DNA: TGTGCCAGCAGTTTCTCAGGAGATACGCAGTATTTT.

The V call is TRBV4-2, the J call TRBJ2-7; 12 bases map to TRBD2. The V gene's germline CDR1 is LGHNA and CDR2 YNFKEQ. This CDR3 region has 17 residues. V trimming: 4 bases; J trimming: 1 base; junction bases outside the gene matches: 8. CDR3 nucleotide sequence: TGTGCCAGCAGCCGCAATCTAGCGGGAGGGGGATCCTACGAGCAGTACTTC. Protein: CASSRNLAGGGSYEQYF.

The chain recombines TRBV6-6 with TRBJ2-1; D might be TRBD1 (5 bases). V lost 6 bases to trimming and J lost 2 bases, with 17 bases between them. This CDR3 has 16 residues. The germline V gene encodes CDR1 MNHNY and CDR2 SVGAGI (reference sequence). CDR3 nucleotide sequence: TGTGCCAGCAGCCCCTTTAGGACAACTGCCTACAATGAGCAGTTCTTC. Protein: CASSPFRTTAYNEQFF.

V is TRBV7-3 and J is TRBJ1-4; D call uncertain. The ends were cut back, 5 bases at V and 5 bases at J, with 15 bases in the middle. CDR3 length equals 15 residues. The germline V gene encodes CDR1 SGHTA and CDR2 FQGTGA. For the CDR3, the DNA is TGTGCCAGCAGCCAAACGGGAGGGATCAATGAAAAACTGTTTTTT. Translated: CASSQTGGINEKLFF.

V gene TRBV9 combines with J gene TRBJ1-2; 7 bases fit TRBD1. J gave up 3 bases and V 4 bases, and 6 bases lay outside the gene matches. The CDR3 sequence is 14 residues long. CDR1 is SGDLS and CDR2 is YYNGEE in the germline V gene. The CDR3 region has the DNA TGTGCCAGCAGCACGACAGGGTCCGACTATGGCTACACCTTC. Translation: CASSTTGSDYGYTF.

The chain couples TRBV5-4 to TRBJ2-5; TRBD2 matches 12 bases. The J segment lost 3 bases and the V segment lost 4 bases, leaving 7 bases of the junction unmatched. CDR3 length equals 16 residues. Germline V lookup: CDR1 SGHNT, CDR2 YYREEE (reference sequence). The CDR3 coding sequence is TGTGCCAGCAGCCGGACTAGCGGGGCGCGGAAAGAGACCCAGTACTTC. The encoded protein is CASSRTSGARKETQYF. Using reference TRBV5-4 and TRBJ2-5 for the parts outside the CDR3, the full variable domain is ETGVTQSPTHLIKTRGQQVTLRCSSQSGHNTVSWYQQALGQGPQFIFQYYREEENGRGNFPPRFSGLQFPNYSSELNVNALELDDSALYLCASSRTSGARKETQYFGPGTRLLVL.

This clone occurred once. The chain links TRBV9 to TRBJ1-2; no definite D call. This CDR3 comprises 14 residues. The germline CDR1 and CDR2 sequences are SGDLS and YYNGEE. V lost 0 bases and J 2 bases, leaving 8 bases between the germline ends. CDR3 loop: CASSVDLENYGYTF. In nucleotides, the CDR3 is TGTGCCAGCAGCGTAGATTTAGAAAACTATGGCTACACCTTC.

V gene TRBV5-8 combines with J gene TRBJ2-2, with D possibly matching TRBD1 (5 bases). The CDR3 runs 15 residues. V was cut by 4 bases and J by 3 bases, with 13 bases left in between. Germline CDR1 SGHTS, CDR2 YDEGEE. The CDR3 region has the DNA TGTGCCAGCAGCCGCAGGGTAGGGGACACCGGGGAGCTGTTTTTT. It codes for CASSRRVGDTGELFF. The entire variable domain, with the rest obtained from reference TRBV5-8 and TRBJ2-2, is as follows: EAGVTQSPTHLIKTRGQQATLRCSPISGHTSVYWYQQALGLGLQFLLWYDEGEERNRGNFPPRFSGRQFPNYSSELNVNALELEDSALYLCASSRRVGDTGELFFGEGSRLTVL.

This sequence joins TRBV9 and TRBJ2-3; 8 nucleotides line up with TRBD2. CDR3 length: 15 amino acids. Germline-derived CDR1 and CDR2 are SGDLS and YYNGEE. Trimming at V came to 3 bases and at J to 5 bases, leaving 8 bases not matched to a gene. The chain's CDR3 is CASSAGGTRQDTQYF. In DNA form, the CDR3 reads TGTGCCAGCAGCGCGGGGGGGACTAGACAAGATACGCAGTATTTT.

V and J are TRBV27 and TRBJ1-2; TRBD1 matches at 7 bases. Trimming removed 5 bases from V and 3 bases from J; junction bases left unmatched: 6. This CDR3 region has 14 residues. CDR1 is MNHEY, CDR2 SMNVEV, per germline (reference sequence). CDR3 sequence: CASSPRQGYYGYTF. CDR3 DNA sequence: TGTGCCAGCAGTCCCCGACAGGGATACTATGGCTACACCTTC.

The rearrangement links TRBV19 to TRBJ2-3, with D possibly matching TRBD1 (6 bases). The germline CDR1 and CDR2 sequences are LNHDA and SQIVND (reference sequence). V was trimmed by 4 bases and J by 4 bases, leaving 12 bases between them. The CDR3 runs 14 residues. CDR3 nucleotides: TGTGCCAGTAGTACCCTCGGGACATCAGATACGCAGTATTTT. Amino acids: CASSTLGTSDTQYF.

The V and J genes are TRBV19 and TRBJ1-2, with D unresolved. The CDR3 contains 14 residues. Trimming removed 4 bases from V and 2 bases from J, with 11 bases in between. The germline V gene has CDR1 LNHDA and CDR2 SQIVND (reference sequence). The CDR3 region is CASSTGLLNYGYTF. The CDR3 region has the DNA TGTGCCAGTAGTACCGGACTCCTGAACTATGGCTACACCTTC.

The V gene is TRBV27, the J gene TRBJ2-7; 8 bases fit TRBD2. This CDR3 contains 14 residues. CDR1 and CDR2 from the germline V gene are MNHEY and SMNVEV (reference sequence). V lost 2 bases, J lost 6 bases, and 6 bases stayed unmatched. CDR3 sequence: CASSLNGRAAEQYF. The CDR3 DNA sequence: TGTGCCAGCAGTTTAAACGGGAGGGCGGCCGAGCAGTACTTC.

The chain has TRBV7-9 and TRBJ2-4; D is perhaps TRBD2 (6 bases). With 5 bases removed from V and 4 bases from J, the gap between germline ends came to 12 bases. Germline V gene data show CDR1 as SEHNR and CDR2 as FQNEAQ (reference sequence). The CDR3 runs 14 residues. The CDR3 region is CASSGDAGKNIQYF. In nucleotides, the CDR3 is TGTGCCAGCAGCGGGGATGCGGGGAAAAACATTCAGTACTTC.

The chain is built from TRBV7-8 and TRBJ2-7; D uncertain. Germline V gene lookup returns CDR1 SGHVS and CDR2 FQNEAQ. The CDR3 runs 14 residues. Deletions cut 3 bases from V and 2 bases from J, with 11 bases between. The CDR3 region has the DNA TGTGCCAGCAGCTTTAACAGATTGGCCTACGAGCAGTACTTC. The encoded protein is CASSFNRLAYEQYF.

J is TRBJ1-1 and V is TRBV19; D uncertain. Germline V CDR1 and CDR2: LNHDA, SQIVND (reference sequence). The CDR3 sequence is 14 residues long. V was trimmed by 7 bases and J by 3 bases, leaving 15 bases between them. In nucleotides, the CDR3 is TGTGCCAGTACCCCTACGGCCGGGGACACTGAAGCTTTCTTT. This encodes CASTPTAGDTEAFF.

J is TRBJ1-1 and V is TRBV19, with a weak D call TRBD1 (5 bases). The V gene's germline CDR1 is LNHDA and CDR2 SQIVND (reference sequence). Deletions cut 7 bases from V and 5 bases from J, with 20 bases between. The CDR3 contains 15 residues. The CDR3 here is CASMDWARVGTEAFF. The DNA of the CDR3 is TGTGCCAGTATGGATTGGGCCAGGGTTGGGACTGAAGCTTTCTTT.

This clone was detected only once. The rearrangement joins TRBV5-1 to TRBJ2-3; weak D call: TRBD2 (5 bases). The V and J ends lost 3 bases and 1 base respectively, with 9 bases between them. The CDR3 consists of 14 residues. In germline, CDR1 is SGHRS, CDR2 YFSETQ. The CDR3, as DNA: TGCGCCAGCAGCTCCCGGGGAGGCACAGATACGCAGTATTTT. This sequence encodes CASSSRGGTDTQYF.

The CDR3 here is CASSQEIMSGSEAFF. The CDR3 nucleotides read TGTGCCAGCAGCCAAGAGATCATGTCGGGTTCTGAAGCTTTCTTT. The chain uses TRBV3-1 (or the pseudogene TRBV3-2) and TRBJ1-1; D is unclear. Trimming left V 0 bases short and J 6 bases short, with 14 bases between. Germline loops: CDR1 LGHDT, CDR2 YNNKEL (reference sequence). This CDR3 spans 15 amino acids.

The chain joins TRBV6-6 to TRBJ1-1; D not certain. V lost 3 bases and J lost 1, with 6 bases in between. The CDR3 is 13 amino acids. Germline V CDR1 and CDR2: MNHNY, SVGAGI (reference sequence). This CDR3 reads CASSYRGNTEAFF. For the CDR3, the DNA is TGTGCCAGCAGTTATCGGGGGAACACTGAAGCTTTCTTT.

This chain connects TRBV3-1 (or the pseudogene TRBV3-2) to TRBJ1-5; no reliable D call. The CDR3 consists of 16 residues. Trimming left V 2 bases short and J 6 bases short, with 17 bases between. The germline V gene encodes CDR1 LGHDT and CDR2 YNNKEL (reference sequence). The CDR3 reads CASSQLGPGEGQPQHF. In DNA form, the CDR3 reads TGTGCCAGCAGCCAATTAGGGCCCGGTGAGGGTCAGCCCCAGCATTTT.

This chain joins TRBV5-6 and TRBJ2-7, with D maybe TRBD2 (5 bases). CDR1 and CDR2 (germline): SGHDT, YYEEEE. Trimming cost V 1 base and J 3 bases, with 5 bases left between them. CDR3 length equals 12 residues. The CDR3 here is CASSLTSYEQYF. In DNA, the CDR3 is TGTGCCAGCAGCTTGACTAGCTACGAGCAGTACTTC.

The J gene is TRBJ2-5, the V gene TRBV3-1 (or the pseudogene TRBV3-2); 7 nucleotides align to TRBD2. Trimming cost V 4 bases and J 3 bases; bases outside gene matches: 11. This CDR3 contains 16 residues. The germline V gene has CDR1 LGHDT and CDR2 YNNKEL (reference sequence). CDR3 nucleotides: TGTGCCAGCAGCCCCCGACTAGCTCCTAGGGAAGAGACCCAGTACTTC. This encodes CASSPRLAPREETQYF.

The rearrangement joins TRBV6-2 or TRBV6-3 to TRBJ1-6, with a possible D match to TRBD1 (6 bases). The germline V and J ends were trimmed by 0 bases and 9 bases, with 12 bases remaining between them. Germline values: CDR1 MNHEY, CDR2 SVGEGT. The CDR3 runs 15 residues. CDR3 region: CASSYSGSRGSPLHF. CDR3 nucleotides: TGTGCCAGCAGTTACTCGGGGTCCAGGGGTTCACCCCTCCACTTT.

J is TRBJ2-3 and V is TRBV5-1; 13 nucleotides line up with TRBD2. From germline, CDR1 is SGHRS and CDR2 YFSETQ. J lost 3 bases, V lost 4 bases, and 5 bases had no gene match. The CDR3 sequence is 16 residues long. The CDR3 DNA is TGCGCCAGCAGCCCCATGACTAGCGGGGGGACAGATACGCAGTATTTT. It encodes CASSPMTSGGTDTQYF.